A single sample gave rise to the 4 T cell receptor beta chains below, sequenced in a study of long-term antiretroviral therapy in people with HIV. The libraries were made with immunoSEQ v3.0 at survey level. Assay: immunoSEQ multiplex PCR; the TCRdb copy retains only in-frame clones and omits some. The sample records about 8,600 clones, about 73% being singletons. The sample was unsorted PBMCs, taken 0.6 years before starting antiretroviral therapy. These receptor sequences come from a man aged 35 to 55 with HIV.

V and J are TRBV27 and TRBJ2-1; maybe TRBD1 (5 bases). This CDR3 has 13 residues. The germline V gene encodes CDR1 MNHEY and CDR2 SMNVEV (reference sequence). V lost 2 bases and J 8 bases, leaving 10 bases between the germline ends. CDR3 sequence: CASSLTGSHEQFF. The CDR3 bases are TGTGCCAGCAGTTTAACAGGCAGCCATGAGCAGTTCTTC.

In nucleotides, the CDR3 is TGTGCCAGCAGCCCTTTGGGCCAGTCATTATTGAACACTGAAGCTTTCTTT. This gives the protein CASSPLGQSLLNTEAFF. This chain connects TRBV2 to TRBJ1-1; D remains unclear. The CDR3 contains 17 residues. With 6 bases removed from V and 0 bases from J, the gap between germline ends came to 20 bases. CDR1 and CDR2 (germline): SNHLY, FYNNEI.

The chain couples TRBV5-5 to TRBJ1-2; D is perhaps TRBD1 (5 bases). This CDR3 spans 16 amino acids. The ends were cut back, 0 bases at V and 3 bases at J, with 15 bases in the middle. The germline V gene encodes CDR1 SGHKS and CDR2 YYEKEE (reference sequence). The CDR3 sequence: CASSLVLRGADYGYTF. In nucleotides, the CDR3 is TGTGCCAGCAGCTTGGTATTGAGGGGTGCGGACTATGGCTACACCTTC.

CDR3 bases: TGTGCCACTAAGGGACAGGGGTTCAATCAGCCCCAGCATTTT. Its protein is CATKGQGFNQPQHF. The chain links TRBV25-1 to TRBJ1-5; 10 bases line up with TRBD1. CDR1 MGHDK and CDR2 SYGVNS come from the germline V gene. V was pared by 10 bases and J by 3 bases, with 6 bases of the junction left unmatched. This CDR3 is 14 amino acids long.